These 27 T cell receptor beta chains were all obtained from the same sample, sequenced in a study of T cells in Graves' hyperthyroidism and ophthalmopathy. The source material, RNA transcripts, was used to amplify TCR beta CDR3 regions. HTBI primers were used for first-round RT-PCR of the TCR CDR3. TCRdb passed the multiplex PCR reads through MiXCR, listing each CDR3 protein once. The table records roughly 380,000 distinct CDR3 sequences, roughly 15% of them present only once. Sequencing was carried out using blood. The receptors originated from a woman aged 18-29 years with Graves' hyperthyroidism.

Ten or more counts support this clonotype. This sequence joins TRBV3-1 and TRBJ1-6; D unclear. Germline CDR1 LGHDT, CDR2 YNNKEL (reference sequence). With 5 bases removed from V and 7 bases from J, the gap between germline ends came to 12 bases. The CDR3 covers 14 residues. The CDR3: CASSTALGNSPLHF. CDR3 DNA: TGTGCCAGCAGCACCGCGTTGGGGAATTCACCCCTCCACTTT.

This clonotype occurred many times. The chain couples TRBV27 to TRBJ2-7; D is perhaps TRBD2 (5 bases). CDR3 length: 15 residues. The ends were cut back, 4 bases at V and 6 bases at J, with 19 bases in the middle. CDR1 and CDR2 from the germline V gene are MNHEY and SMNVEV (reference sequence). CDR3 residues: CASSSLGSRGFEQYF. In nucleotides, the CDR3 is TGTGCCAGCAGTTCCCTGGGGTCCCGAGGGTTCGAGCAGTACTTC.

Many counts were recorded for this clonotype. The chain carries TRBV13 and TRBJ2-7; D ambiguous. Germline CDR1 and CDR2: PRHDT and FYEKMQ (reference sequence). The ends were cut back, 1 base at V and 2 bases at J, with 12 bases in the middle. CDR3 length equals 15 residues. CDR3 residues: CASSLVGSATYEQYF. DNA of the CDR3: TGTGCCAGCAGCTTAGTGGGTTCGGCAACCTACGAGCAGTACTTC.

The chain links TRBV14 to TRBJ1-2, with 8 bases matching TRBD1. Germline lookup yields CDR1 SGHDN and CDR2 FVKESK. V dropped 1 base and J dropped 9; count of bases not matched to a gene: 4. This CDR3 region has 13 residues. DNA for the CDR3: TGTGCCAGCAGCCAAGGGACAGGGTATAGCTACACCTTC. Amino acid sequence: CASSQGTGYSYTF.

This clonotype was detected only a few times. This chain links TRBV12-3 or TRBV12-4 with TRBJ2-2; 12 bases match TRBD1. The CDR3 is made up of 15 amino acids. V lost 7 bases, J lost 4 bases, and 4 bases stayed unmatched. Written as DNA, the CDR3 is TGTGCCAGCACCGGGGACAGGGGGCGCACCGGGGAGCTGTTTTTT. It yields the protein CASTGDRGRTGELFF.

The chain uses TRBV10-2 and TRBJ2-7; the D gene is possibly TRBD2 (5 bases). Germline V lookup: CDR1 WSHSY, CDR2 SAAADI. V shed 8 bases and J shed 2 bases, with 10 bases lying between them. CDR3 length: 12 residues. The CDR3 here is CASGSDTYEQYF. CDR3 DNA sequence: TGCGCCAGCGGTAGCGACACCTACGAGCAGTACTTC.

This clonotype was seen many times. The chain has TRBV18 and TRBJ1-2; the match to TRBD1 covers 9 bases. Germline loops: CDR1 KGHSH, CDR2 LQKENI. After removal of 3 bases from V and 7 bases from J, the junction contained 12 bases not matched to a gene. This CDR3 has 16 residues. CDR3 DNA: TGTGCCAGCTCACCCGTAGCCGCCGGGACAGGGTCTGGCTACACCTTC. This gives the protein CASSPVAAGTGSGYTF.

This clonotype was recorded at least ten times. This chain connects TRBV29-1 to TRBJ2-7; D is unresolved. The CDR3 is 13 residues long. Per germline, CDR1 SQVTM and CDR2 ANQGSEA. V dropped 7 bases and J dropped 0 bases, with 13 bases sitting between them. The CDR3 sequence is CSAVSRSSYEQYF. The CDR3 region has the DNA TGCAGCGCAGTCTCACGGAGCTCCTACGAGCAGTACTTC.

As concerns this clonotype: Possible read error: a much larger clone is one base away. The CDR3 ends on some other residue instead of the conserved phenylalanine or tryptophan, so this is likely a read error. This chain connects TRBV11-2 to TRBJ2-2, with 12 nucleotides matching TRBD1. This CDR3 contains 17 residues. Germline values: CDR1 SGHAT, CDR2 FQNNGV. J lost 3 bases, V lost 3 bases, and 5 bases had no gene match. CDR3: CASSLWGQGAHTGELFL. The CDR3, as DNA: TGTGCCAGCAGCTTGTGGGGACAGGGGGCACACACCGGGGAGCTGTTTTTG.

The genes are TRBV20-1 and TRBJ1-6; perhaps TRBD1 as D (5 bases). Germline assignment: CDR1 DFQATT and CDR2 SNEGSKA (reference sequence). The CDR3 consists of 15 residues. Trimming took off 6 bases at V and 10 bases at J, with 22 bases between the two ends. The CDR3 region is CSAPLMMGDGSPLHF. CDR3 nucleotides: TGCAGTGCCCCACTAATGATGGGGGACGGATCACCCCTCCACTTT.

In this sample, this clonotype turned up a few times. For the CDR3, the DNA is TGTGCCTGGAGCTCAACAGGGGGAAGGGGTACGGGGCGTGAAGCTTTCTTT. It codes for CAWSSTGGRGTGREAFF. The J gene is TRBJ1-1, the V gene TRBV30, with TRBD1 matching 8 bases. Germline V gene sequence: CDR1 GTSNPN, CDR2 SVGIG (reference sequence). J was trimmed by 7 bases and V by 3 bases; bases with no gene match: 19. This CDR3 contains 17 residues.

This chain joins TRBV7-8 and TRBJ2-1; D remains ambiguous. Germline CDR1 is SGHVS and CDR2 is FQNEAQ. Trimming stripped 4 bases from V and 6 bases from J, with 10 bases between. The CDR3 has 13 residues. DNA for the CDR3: TGTGCCAGCAGCTACGACCCGGGCAATGAGCAGTTCTTC. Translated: CASSYDPGNEQFF.

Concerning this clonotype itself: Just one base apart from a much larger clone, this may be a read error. The CDR3 sequence is CASTPGQGHTGELFF. In DNA, the CDR3 is TGTGCCAGCACCCCGGGACAGGGGCACACCGGGGAGCTGTTTTTT. The genes are TRBV12-3 or TRBV12-4 and TRBJ2-2, with 10 bases lining up with TRBD1. The trim removed 7 bases at V and 3 bases at J, leaving 5 bases unmatched. The CDR3 totals 15 residues.

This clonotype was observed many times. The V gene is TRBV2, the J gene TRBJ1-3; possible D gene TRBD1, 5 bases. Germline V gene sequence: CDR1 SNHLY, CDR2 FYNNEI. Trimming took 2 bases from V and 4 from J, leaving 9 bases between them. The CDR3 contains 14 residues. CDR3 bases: TGTGCCAGCAGTGAATCGGGGGTCGGAAACACCATATATTTT. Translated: CASSESGVGNTIYF.

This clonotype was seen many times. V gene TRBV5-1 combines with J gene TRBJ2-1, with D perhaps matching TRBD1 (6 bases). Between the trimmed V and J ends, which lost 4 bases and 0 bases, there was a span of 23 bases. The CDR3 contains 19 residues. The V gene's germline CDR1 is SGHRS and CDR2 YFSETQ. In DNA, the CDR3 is TGCGCCAGCAGCCCTGTGGGGGACACCGTTTTCGGCTCCTACAATGAGCAGTTCTTC. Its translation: CASSPVGDTVFGSYNEQFF.

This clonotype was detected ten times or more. The CDR3 reads CASSFGTGGSGETQYF. CDR3 nucleotides: TGTGCCAGCAGCTTTGGGACAGGGGGCTCAGGGGAGACCCAGTACTTC. The J gene is TRBJ2-5, the V gene TRBV7-2, with 12 bases aligning to TRBD1. Unmatched junction bases numbered 7, after V lost 3 bases and J lost 5 bases. Germline V gives CDR1 SGHTA, CDR2 FQGNSA. This CDR3 spans 16 amino acids.

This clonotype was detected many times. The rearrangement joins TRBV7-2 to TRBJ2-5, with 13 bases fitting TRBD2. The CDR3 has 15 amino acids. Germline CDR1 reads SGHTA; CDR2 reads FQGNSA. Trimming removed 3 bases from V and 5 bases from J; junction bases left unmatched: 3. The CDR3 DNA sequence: TGTGCCAGCAGCTTGGGGACTAGCGGGACTGAGACCCAGTACTTC. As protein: CASSLGTSGTETQYF. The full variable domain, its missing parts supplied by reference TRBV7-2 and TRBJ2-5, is GAGVSQSPSNKVTEKGKDVELRCDPISGHTALYWYRQSLGQGLEFLIYFQGNSAPDKSGLPSDRFSAERTGGSVSTLTIQRTQQEDSAVYLCASSLGTSGTETQYFGPGTRLLVL.

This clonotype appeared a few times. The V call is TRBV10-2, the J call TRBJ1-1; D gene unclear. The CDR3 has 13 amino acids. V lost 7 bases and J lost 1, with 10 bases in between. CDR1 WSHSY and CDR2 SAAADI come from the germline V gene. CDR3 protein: CASISGSNTEAFF. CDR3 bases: TGCGCCAGCATTTCGGGTTCGAACACTGAAGCTTTCTTT.

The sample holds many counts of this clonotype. The CDR3 coding sequence is TGTGCCAGCAGTCAAACCGGGACTAGTGGGCATGAGCAGTTCTTC. Its translation: CASSQTGTSGHEQFF. This rearrangement joins TRBV28 to TRBJ2-1, with 8 nucleotides matching TRBD2. Germline V CDR1 and CDR2: MDHEN, SYDVKM. V lost 5 bases and J lost 8; bases outside the gene matches: 11. The length of the CDR3 is 15 residues.

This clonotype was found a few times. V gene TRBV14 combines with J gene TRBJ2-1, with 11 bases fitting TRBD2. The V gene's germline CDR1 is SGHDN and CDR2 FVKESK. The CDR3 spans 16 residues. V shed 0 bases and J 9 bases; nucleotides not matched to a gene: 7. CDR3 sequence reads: CASSQDLLAGVGEQFF. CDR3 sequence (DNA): TGTGCCAGCAGCCAAGATTTACTAGCGGGAGTAGGTGAGCAGTTCTTC.

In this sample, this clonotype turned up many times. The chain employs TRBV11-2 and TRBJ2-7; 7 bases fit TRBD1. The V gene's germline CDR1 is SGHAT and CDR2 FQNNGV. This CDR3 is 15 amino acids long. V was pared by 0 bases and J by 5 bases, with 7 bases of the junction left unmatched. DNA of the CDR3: TGTGCCAGCAGCTTAGATCGGGCAGGGGGTCACGAGCAGTACTTC. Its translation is CASSLDRAGGHEQYF.

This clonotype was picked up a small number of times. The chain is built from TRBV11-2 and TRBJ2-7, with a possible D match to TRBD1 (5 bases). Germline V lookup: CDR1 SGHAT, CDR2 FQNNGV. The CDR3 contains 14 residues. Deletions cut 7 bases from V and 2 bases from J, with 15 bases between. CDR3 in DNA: TGTGCCAGCAACGACGGCGACAGTACCTACGAGCAGTACTTC. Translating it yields CASNDGDSTYEQYF.

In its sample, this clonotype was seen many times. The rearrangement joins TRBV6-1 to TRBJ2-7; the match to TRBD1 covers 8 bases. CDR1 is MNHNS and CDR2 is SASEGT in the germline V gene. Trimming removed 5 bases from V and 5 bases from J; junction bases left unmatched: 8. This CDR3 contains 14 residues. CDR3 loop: CASSSQGAEDEQYF. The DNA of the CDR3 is TGTGCCAGCAGTAGCCAGGGGGCTGAAGACGAGCAGTACTTC.

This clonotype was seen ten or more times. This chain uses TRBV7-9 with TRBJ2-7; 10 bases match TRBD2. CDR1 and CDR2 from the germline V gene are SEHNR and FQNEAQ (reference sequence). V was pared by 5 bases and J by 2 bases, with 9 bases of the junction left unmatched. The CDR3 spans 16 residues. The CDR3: CASSGRTSGETYEQYF. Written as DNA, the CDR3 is TGTGCCAGCAGCGGCAGGACTAGCGGCGAGACCTACGAGCAGTACTTC.

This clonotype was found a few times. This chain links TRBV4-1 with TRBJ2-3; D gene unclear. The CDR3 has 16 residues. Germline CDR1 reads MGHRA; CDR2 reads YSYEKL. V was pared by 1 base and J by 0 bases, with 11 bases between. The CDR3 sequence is CASSQVNLVSTDTQYF. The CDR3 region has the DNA TGCGCCAGCAGCCAAGTTAATCTAGTGAGCACAGATACGCAGTATTTT.

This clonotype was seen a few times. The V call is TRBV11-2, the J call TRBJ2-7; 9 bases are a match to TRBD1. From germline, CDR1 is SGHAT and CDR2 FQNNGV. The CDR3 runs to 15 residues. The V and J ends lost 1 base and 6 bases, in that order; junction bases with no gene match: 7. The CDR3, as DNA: TGTGCCAGCAGCTTAGGGGACAGGGTGGTATCCGAGCAGTACTTC. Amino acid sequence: CASSLGDRVVSEQYF.

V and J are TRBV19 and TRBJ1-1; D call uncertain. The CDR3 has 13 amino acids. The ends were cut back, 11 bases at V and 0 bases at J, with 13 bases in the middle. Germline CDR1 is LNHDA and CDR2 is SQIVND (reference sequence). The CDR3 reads CAAGARVNTEAFF. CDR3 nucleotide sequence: TGTGCCGCGGGAGCCCGGGTGAACACTGAAGCTTTCTTT. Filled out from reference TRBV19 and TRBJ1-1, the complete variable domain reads DGGITQSPKYLFRKEGQNVTLSCEQNLNHDAMYWYRQDPGQGLRLIYYSQIVNDFQKGDIAEGYSVSREKKESFPLTVTSAQKNPTAFYLCAAGARVNTEAFFGQGTRLTVV.